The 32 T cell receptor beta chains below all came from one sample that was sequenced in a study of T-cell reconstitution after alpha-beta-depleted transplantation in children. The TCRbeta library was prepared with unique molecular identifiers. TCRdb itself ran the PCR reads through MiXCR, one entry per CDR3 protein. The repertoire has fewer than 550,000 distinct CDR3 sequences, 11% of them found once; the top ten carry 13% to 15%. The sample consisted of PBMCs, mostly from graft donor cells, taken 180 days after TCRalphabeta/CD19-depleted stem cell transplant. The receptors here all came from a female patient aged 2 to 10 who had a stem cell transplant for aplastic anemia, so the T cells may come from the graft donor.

CDR3 coding DNA: TGTGCCAGCAGCGTAGAGGGCGAGGTCGCAGATACGCAGTATTTT. This encodes CASSVEGEVADTQYF. V and J are TRBV9 and TRBJ2-3; D is ambiguous. The CDR3 consists of 15 residues. The V gene lost 0 bases and the J gene lost 4 bases, with 12 bases spanning the gap. Germline values: CDR1 SGDLS, CDR2 YYNGEE. The full variable domain, rest sourced from reference TRBV9 and TRBJ2-3, is DSGVTQTPKHLITATGQRVTLRCSPRSGDLSVYWYQQSLDQGLQFLIQYYNGEERAKGNILERFSAQQFPDLHSELNLSSLELGDSALYFCASSVEGEVADTQYFGPGTRLTVL.

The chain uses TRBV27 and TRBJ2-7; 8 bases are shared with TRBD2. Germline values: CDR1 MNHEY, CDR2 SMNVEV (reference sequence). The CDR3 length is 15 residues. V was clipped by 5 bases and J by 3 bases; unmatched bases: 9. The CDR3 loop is CASSLAGGSFYEQYV. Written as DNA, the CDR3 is TGTGCCAGCAGTCTGGCGGGAGGTTCCTTCTACGAGCAGTACGTC.

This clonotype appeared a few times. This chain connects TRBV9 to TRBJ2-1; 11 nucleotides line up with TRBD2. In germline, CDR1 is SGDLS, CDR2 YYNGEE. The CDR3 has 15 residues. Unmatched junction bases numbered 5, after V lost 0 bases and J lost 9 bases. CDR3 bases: TGTGCCAGCAGCGTAGCGACTAGCGGGATGGTTGAGCAGTTCTTC. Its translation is CASSVATSGMVEQFF.

CDR3 in amino acids: CASSREGRNTGELFF. CDR3 DNA: TGTGCCAGCAGCCGGGAAGGCCGTAACACCGGGGAGCTGTTTTTT. V usage is TRBV11-2 and J usage is TRBJ2-2, with D possibly matching TRBD2 (5 bases). CDR3 length: 15 residues. V lost 5 bases and J lost 2, with 12 bases in between. In germline, CDR1 is SGHAT, CDR2 FQNNGV.

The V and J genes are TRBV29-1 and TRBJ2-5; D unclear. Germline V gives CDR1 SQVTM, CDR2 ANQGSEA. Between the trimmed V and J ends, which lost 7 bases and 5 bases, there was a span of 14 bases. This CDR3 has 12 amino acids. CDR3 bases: TGCAGCGGTTGGCTATTCCGGGAGACCCAGTACTTC. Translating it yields CSGWLFRETQYF.

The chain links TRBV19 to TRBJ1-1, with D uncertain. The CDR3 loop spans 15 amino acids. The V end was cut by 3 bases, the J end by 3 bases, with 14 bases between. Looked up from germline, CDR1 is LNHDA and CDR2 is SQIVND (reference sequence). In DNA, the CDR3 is TGTGCCAGTAGTATTGTGTGGGCCGGGGACACTGAAGCTTTCTTT. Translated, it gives CASSIVWAGDTEAFF.

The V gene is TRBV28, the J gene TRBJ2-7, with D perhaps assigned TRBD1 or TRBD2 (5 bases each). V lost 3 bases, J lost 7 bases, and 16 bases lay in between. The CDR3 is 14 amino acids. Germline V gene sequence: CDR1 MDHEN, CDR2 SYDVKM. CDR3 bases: TGTGCCAGCAGTTTTAGGCCAGGGACCCGTGAGCAGTACTTC. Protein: CASSFRPGTREQYF. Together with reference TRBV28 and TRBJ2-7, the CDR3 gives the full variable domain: DVKVTQSSRYLVKRTGEKVFLECVQDMDHENMFWYRQDPGLGLRLIYFSYDVKMKEKGDIPEGYSVSREKKERFSLILESASTNQTSMYLCASSFRPGTREQYFGPGTRLTVT.

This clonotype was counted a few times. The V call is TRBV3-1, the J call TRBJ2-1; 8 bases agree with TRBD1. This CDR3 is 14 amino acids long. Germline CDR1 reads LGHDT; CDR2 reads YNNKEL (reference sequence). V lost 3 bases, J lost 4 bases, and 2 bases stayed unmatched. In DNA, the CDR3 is TGTGCCAGCAGCCACCGGGACAGGTACAATGAGCAGTTCTTC. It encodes CASSHRDRYNEQFF.

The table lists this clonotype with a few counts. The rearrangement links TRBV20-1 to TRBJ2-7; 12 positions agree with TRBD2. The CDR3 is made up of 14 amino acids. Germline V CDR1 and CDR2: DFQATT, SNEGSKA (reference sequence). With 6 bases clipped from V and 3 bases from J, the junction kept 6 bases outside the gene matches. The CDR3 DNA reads TGCAGTGCCAAGACTAGCGGGAGAGGCTACGAGCAGTACTTC. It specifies CSAKTSGRGYEQYF.

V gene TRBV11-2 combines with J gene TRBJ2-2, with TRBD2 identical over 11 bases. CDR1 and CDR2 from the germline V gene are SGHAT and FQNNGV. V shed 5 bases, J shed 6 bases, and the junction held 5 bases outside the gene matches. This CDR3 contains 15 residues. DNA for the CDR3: TGTGCCAGCAGCCAACTAGCGGGAGTTCCCGGGGAGCTGTTTTTT. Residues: CASSQLAGVPGELFF.

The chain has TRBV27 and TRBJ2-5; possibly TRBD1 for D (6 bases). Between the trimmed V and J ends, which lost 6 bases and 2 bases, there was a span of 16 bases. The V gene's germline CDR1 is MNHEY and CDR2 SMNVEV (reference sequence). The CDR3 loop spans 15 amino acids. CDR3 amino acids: CASSEAGTPQETQYF. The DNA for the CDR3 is TGTGCCAGCAGCGAAGCCGGGACACCACAAGAGACCCAGTACTTC.

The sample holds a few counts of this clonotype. In nucleotides, the CDR3 is TGTGCCAGCAGCCTCGGCATGGGGGGAATAGCCAAAAACATTCAGTACTTC. Translation: CASSLGMGGIAKNIQYF. This chain connects TRBV4-2 to TRBJ2-4, with D perhaps matching TRBD2 (6 bases). Germline V CDR1 and CDR2: LGHNA, YNFKEQ. Trimming stripped 4 bases from V and 0 bases from J, with 16 bases between. The CDR3 contains 17 residues.

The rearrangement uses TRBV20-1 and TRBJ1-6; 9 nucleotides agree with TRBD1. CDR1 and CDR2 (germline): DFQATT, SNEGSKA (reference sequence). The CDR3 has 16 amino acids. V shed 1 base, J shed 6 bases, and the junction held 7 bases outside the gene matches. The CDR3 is CSARAQQGAPNSPLHF. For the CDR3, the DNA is TGCAGTGCTAGAGCACAACAGGGGGCGCCTAATTCACCCCTCCACTTT.

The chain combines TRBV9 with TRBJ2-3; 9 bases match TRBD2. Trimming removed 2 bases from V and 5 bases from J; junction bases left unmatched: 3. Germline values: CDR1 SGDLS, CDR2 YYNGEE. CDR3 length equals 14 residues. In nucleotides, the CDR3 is TGTGCCAGCAGCGTGAGCGGGGGGATAGATACGCAGTATTTT. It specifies CASSVSGGIDTQYF. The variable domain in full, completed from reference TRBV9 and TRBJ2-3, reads DSGVTQTPKHLITATGQRVTLRCSPRSGDLSVYWYQQSLDQGLQFLIQYYNGEERAKGNILERFSAQQFPDLHSELNLSSLELGDSALYFCASSVSGGIDTQYFGPGTRLTVL.

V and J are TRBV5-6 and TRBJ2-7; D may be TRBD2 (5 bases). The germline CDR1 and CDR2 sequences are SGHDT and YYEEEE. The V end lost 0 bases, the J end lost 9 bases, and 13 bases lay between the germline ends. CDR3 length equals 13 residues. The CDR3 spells CASSLVLGHPQYV. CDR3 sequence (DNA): TGTGCCAGCAGCTTGGTACTAGGTCATCCGCAGTACGTC.

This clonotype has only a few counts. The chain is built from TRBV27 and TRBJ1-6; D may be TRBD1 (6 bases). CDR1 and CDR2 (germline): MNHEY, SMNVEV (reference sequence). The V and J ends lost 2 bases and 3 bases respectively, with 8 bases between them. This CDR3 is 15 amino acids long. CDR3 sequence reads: CASSLRTVYNSPLHF. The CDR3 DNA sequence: TGTGCCAGCAGTTTACGGACAGTCTATAATTCACCCCTCCACTTT.

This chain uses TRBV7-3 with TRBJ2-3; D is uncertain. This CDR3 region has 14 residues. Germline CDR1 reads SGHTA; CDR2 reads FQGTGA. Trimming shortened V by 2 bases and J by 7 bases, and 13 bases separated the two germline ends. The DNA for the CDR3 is TGTGCCAGCAGCTTAGGCGGAACAGAAAATACGCAGTATTTT. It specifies CASSLGGTENTQYF.

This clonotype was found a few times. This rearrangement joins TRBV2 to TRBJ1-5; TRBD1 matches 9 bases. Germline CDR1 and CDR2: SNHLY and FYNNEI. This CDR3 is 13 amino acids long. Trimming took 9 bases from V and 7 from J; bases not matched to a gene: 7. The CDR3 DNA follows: TGTGCCAGTGAGGGACAGGGCAGCCAGCCCCAGCATTTT. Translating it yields CASEGQGSQPQHF.

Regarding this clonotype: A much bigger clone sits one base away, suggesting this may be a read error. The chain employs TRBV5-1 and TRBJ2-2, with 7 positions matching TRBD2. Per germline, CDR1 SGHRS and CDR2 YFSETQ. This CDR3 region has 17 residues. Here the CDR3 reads CASSLRAGAVNTGDLFF. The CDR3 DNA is TGCGCCAGCAGCTTAAGGGCGGGAGCAGTCAACACCGGGGACCTGTTTTTT.

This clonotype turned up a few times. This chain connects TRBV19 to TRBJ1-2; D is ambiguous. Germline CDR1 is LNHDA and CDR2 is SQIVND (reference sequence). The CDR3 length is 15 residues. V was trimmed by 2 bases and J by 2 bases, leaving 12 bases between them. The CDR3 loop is CASSIKQNLNYGYTF. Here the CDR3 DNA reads TGTGCCAGTAGTATAAAACAGAATCTCAACTATGGCTACACCTTC.

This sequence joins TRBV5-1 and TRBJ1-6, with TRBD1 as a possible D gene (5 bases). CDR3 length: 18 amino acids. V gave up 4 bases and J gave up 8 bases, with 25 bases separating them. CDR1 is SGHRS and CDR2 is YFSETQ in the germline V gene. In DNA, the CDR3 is TGCGCCAGCAGCCCCAACGGCCTTCCGGGACGGACGGATTCACCCCTCCACTTT. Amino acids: CASSPNGLPGRTDSPLHF.

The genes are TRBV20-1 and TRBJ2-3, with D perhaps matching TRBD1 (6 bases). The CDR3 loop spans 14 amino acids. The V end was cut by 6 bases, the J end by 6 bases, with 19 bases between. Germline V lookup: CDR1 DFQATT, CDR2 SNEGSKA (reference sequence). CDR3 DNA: TGCAGTGCGGTCGACAGGCCCTCGTCGGATACGCAGTATTTT. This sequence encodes CSAVDRPSSDTQYF.

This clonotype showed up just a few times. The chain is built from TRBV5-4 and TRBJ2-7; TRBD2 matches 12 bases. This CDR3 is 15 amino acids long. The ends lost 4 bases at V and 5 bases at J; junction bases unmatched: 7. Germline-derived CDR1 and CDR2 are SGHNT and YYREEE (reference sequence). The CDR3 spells CASSLAGLAGHEQYF. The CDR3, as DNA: TGTGCCAGCAGCCTAGCGGGACTAGCGGGCCACGAGCAGTACTTC.

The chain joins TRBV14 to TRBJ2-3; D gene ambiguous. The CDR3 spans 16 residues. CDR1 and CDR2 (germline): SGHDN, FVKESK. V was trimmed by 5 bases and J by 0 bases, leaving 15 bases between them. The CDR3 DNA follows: TGTGCCAGCAGCTACGACGGACGGTCTAGCACAGATACGCAGTATTTT. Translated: CASSYDGRSSTDTQYF.

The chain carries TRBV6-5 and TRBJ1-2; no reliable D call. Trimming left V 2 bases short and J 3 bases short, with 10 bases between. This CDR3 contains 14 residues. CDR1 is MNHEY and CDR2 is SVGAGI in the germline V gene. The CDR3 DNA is TGTGCCAGCAGTTACCCGCGAGAGGACTATGGCTACACCTTC. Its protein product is CASSYPREDYGYTF.

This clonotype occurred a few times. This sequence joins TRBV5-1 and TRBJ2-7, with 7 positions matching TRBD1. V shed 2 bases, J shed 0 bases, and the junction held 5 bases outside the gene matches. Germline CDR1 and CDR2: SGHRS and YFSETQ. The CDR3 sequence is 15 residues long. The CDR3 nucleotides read TGCGCCAGCAGCTTTAGGACAGGAACCTCCTACGAGCAGTACTTC. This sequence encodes CASSFRTGTSYEQYF. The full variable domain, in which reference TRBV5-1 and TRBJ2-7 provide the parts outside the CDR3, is KAGVTQTPRYLIKTRGQQVTLSCSPISGHRSVSWYQQTPGQGLQFLFEYFSETQRNKGNFPGRFSGRQFSNSRSEMNVSTLELGDSALYLCASSFRTGTSYEQYFGPGTRLTVT.

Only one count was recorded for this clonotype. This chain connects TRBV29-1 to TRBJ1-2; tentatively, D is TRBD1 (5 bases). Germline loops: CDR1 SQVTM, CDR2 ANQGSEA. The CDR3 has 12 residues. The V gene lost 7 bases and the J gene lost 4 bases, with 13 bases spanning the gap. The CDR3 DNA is TGCAGCGGAGGGGCTGGGAGCTATGGCTACACCTTC. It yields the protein CSGGAGSYGYTF.

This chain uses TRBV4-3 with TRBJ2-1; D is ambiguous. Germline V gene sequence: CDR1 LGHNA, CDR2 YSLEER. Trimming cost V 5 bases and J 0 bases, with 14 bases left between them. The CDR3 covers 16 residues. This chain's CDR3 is CASSSMGPSSYNEQFF. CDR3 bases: TGCGCCAGCAGCTCGATGGGCCCGAGCTCCTACAATGAGCAGTTCTTC.

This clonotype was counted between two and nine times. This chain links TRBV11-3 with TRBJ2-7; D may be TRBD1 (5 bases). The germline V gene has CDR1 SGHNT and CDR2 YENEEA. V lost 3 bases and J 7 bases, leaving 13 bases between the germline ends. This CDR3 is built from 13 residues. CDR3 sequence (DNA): TGTGCCAGCAGCTTCGGATTCTCAGGGGAGCAGTACGTC. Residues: CASSFGFSGEQYV.

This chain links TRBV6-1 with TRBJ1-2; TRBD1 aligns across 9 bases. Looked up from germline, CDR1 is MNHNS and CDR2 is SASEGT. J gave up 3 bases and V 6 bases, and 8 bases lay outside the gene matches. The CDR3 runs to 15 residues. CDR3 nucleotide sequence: TGTGCCAGCAGGGATCCGGGACAGGGTCACTATGGCTACACCTTC. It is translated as CASRDPGQGHYGYTF.

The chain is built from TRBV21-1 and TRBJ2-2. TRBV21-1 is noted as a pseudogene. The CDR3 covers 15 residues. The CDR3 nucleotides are TGTGCCAGCAAGATCTCGAGACCGAACACCGGGGAGCTGTTTTTT. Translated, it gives CASKISRPNTGELFF.

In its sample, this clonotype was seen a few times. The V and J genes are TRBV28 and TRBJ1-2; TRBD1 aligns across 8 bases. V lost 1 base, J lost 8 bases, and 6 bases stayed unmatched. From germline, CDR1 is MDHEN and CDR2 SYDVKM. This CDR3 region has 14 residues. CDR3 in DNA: TGTGCCAGCAGTTTATCCGGGACAGGAAACGGCTACACCTTC. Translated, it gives CASSLSGTGNGYTF.